Detailed here is one T cell receptor beta chain. This sample was included in a study of blood T cells in healthy people across ages. The CDR3 totals 16 residues. Germline assignment: CDR1 LGHDT and CDR2 YNNKEL (reference sequence). The V gene lost 3 bases and the J gene lost 0 bases, with 13 bases spanning the gap. A sample-barcoded 5' primer and a J-beta primer mix were used in a second PCR of about 7 to 12 cycles. Via MiXCR, TCRdb re-called the 5' RACE reads, giving one row per CDR3 protein. The repertoire includes 1.5 million to 2 million distinct CDR3 sequences, around 48% of them detected once, and roughly 2.1% sits in the top ten.

Sample: blood. This clonotype was obtained from a woman aged 40 to 50 in good health. The chain joins TRBV3-1 to TRBJ2-3, with D perhaps TRBD2 (5 bases). The CDR3, as DNA: TGTGCCAGCAGCCATCTTGGGCGGGCGAGCACAGATACGCAGTATTTT. It yields the protein CASSHLGRASTDTQYF.